The 18 T cell receptor beta chains listed next were all sequenced from one sample in a study of cytomegalovirus exposure and HLA in healthy donors. PCR employed 60 Vbeta and 13 Jbeta primers. Measured with immunoSEQ multiplex PCR; TCRdb has only the in-frame clones, and not every one. The specimen's table records about 200,000 clones. Sequenced sample: PBMCs. All receptors derive from a boy aged 5 to 17 in good health and CMV-seronegative.

The V and J genes are TRBV7-2 and TRBJ1-2; 12 bases are shared with TRBD1. The CDR3 length is 15 residues. The V gene end was trimmed by 5 bases and the J gene end by 5 bases; junction bases not matched to a gene: 6. Germline V gene sequence: CDR1 SGHTA, CDR2 FQGNSA. The CDR3 DNA reads TGTGCCAGCAGCCTAGGGGGACAGGGGGCGTATGGCTACACCTTC. It encodes CASSLGGQGAYGYTF.

This rearrangement joins TRBV5-1 to TRBJ2-4, with 7 bases matching TRBD2. Trimming took 0 bases from V and 5 from J; bases not matched to a gene: 2. This CDR3 is built from 14 residues. CDR1 SGHRS and CDR2 YFSETQ come from the germline V gene. Here the CDR3 reads CASSLAGGENIQYF. DNA of the CDR3: TGCGCCAGCAGCTTGGCGGGGGGTGAAAACATTCAGTACTTC.

The chain recombines TRBV2 with TRBJ1-1, with a tentative D call TRBD1 (5 bases). This CDR3 spans 12 amino acids. The V end was cut by 6 bases, the J end by 5 bases, with 10 bases between. CDR1 is SNHLY, CDR2 FYNNEI, per germline. CDR3 in DNA: TGTGCCAGCAGGAACCGACAGACTGAAGCTTTCTTT. Translation: CASRNRQTEAFF.

V is TRBV11-2 and J is TRBJ1-5, with D perhaps matching TRBD1 (5 bases). This CDR3 has 14 residues. From germline, CDR1 is SGHAT and CDR2 FQNNGV. The V end was cut by 5 bases, the J end by 0 bases, with 8 bases between. CDR3 loop: CASSLTDSNQPQHF. DNA of the CDR3: TGTGCCAGCAGCCTGACAGATAGCAATCAGCCCCAGCATTTT.

The chain has TRBV19 and TRBJ2-3, with D maybe TRBD1 (6 bases). The CDR3 runs 14 residues. Per the germline V gene, CDR1 is LNHDA and CDR2 is SQIVND (reference sequence). Between the trimmed V and J ends, which lost 5 bases and 3 bases, there was a span of 12 bases. The CDR3 reads CASSPGVRTDTQYF. The CDR3 bases are TGTGCCAGTAGTCCAGGGGTCCGGACAGATACGCAGTATTTT. Using reference TRBV19 and TRBJ2-3 for the parts outside the CDR3, the full variable domain is DGGITQSPKYLFRKEGQNVTLSCEQNLNHDAMYWYRQDPGQGLRLIYYSQIVNDFQKGDIAEGYSVSREKKESFPLTVTSAQKNPTAFYLCASSPGVRTDTQYFGPGTRLTVL.

As regards this clone: The sample contains more than one DNA sequence encoding this CDR3. DNA of the CDR3: TGTGCCAGTAGTATCGGGACAGTCACTGAAGCTTTCTTT. Translating it yields CASSIGTVTEAFF. This rearrangement joins TRBV19 to TRBJ1-1, with 7 bases fitting TRBD1. Germline lookup yields CDR1 LNHDA and CDR2 SQIVND (reference sequence). V gave up 3 bases and J gave up 4 bases; unmatched junction bases: 2. This CDR3 has 13 residues.

This chain uses TRBV5-6 with TRBJ2-2; D remains unclear. The V gene's germline CDR1 is SGHDT and CDR2 YYEEEE. The germline V and J ends were trimmed by 3 bases and 5 bases, with 5 bases remaining between them. This CDR3 has 12 amino acids. The CDR3 here is CASSSPTGELFF. Here the CDR3 DNA reads TGTGCCAGCAGCTCCCCTACCGGGGAGCTGTTTTTT.

The rearrangement joins TRBV19 to TRBJ2-1; 7 positions match TRBD2. V was clipped by 3 bases and J by 8 bases; unmatched bases: 4. This CDR3 is 13 amino acids long. Germline V gene lookup returns CDR1 LNHDA and CDR2 SQIVND (reference sequence). The CDR3 reads CASSMGGWDEQFF. In nucleotides, the CDR3 is TGTGCCAGTAGTATGGGGGGGTGGGATGAGCAGTTCTTC.

The gene calls are TRBV9 and TRBJ2-2; D is unresolved. The CDR3 has 13 residues. CDR1 and CDR2 from the germline V gene are SGDLS and YYNGEE. V was cut by 0 bases and J by 6 bases, with 6 bases left in between. Here the CDR3 reads CASSVVASGELFF. CDR3 in DNA: TGTGCCAGCAGCGTAGTGGCTTCCGGGGAGCTGTTTTTT.

V is TRBV6-1 and J is TRBJ2-5, with 8 bases identical to TRBD2. The DNA end is more similar to TRBJ2-7, so the J call may be wrong. Germline V CDR1 and CDR2: MNHNS, SASEGT. The CDR3 totals 15 residues. The CDR3 DNA reads TGTGCCAGCAGCGGAGGGGGGACTAGACTCTACGAGCAGTACTTC. Its protein product is CASSGGGTRLYEQYF.

The chain is built from TRBV4-1 and TRBJ1-6, with a weak D call TRBD1 (5 bases). CDR1 is MGHRA and CDR2 is YSYEKL in the germline V gene. This CDR3 region has 17 residues. V lost 4 bases to trimming and J lost 10 bases, with 23 bases between them. CDR3 in DNA: TGCGCCAGCAGCCCAACGACAGCGACCCAGTTAGGGTCACCCCTCCACTTT. It codes for CASSPTTATQLGSPLHF.

J is TRBJ1-1 and V is TRBV2; 12 positions agree with TRBD1. Germline values: CDR1 SNHLY, CDR2 FYNNEI. V lost 6 bases to trimming and J lost 7 bases; unmatched junction nucleotides: 6. The CDR3 contains 14 residues. CDR3 residues: CASSWDRGHGEAFF. The DNA for the CDR3 is TGTGCCAGCAGCTGGGACAGGGGGCACGGTGAAGCTTTCTTT.

The chain links TRBV9 to TRBJ1-2; 7 nucleotides match TRBD1. After removal of 3 bases from V and 4 bases from J, the junction contained 12 bases not matched to a gene. Looked up from germline, CDR1 is SGDLS and CDR2 is YYNGEE. CDR3 length: 16 amino acids. CDR3 coding DNA: TGTGCCAGCAGCGCCAAAGAGGTGGACAGGAGCTATGGCTACACCTTC. Translating it yields CASSAKEVDRSYGYTF. Full variable domain (outside the CDR3, taken from reference TRBV9 and TRBJ1-2): DSGVTQTPKHLITATGQRVTLRCSPRSGDLSVYWYQQSLDQGLQFLIQYYNGEERAKGNILERFSAQQFPDLHSELNLSSLELGDSALYFCASSAKEVDRSYGYTFGSGTRLTVV.

The V and J genes are TRBV19 and TRBJ1-6, with 11 bases identical to TRBD1. Germline V gene lookup returns CDR1 LNHDA and CDR2 SQIVND (reference sequence). V dropped 5 bases and J dropped 0; count of bases not matched to a gene: 6. This CDR3 comprises 18 residues. CDR3 sequence reads: CASSARTGGSSYNSPLHF. The CDR3 DNA sequence: TGTGCCAGTAGTGCCAGGACAGGGGGCAGCTCCTATAATTCACCCCTCCACTTT.

The chain recombines TRBV18 with TRBJ2-7; TRBD2 might be the D (6 bases). The CDR3 loop spans 15 amino acids. Trimming cost V 1 base and J 2 bases, with 12 bases left between them. The V gene's germline CDR1 is KGHSH and CDR2 LQKENI. CDR3 in DNA: TGTGCCAGCTCACCACAGGAGGGGACCGCCTACGAGCAGTACTTC. This sequence encodes CASSPQEGTAYEQYF.

The chain recombines TRBV2 with TRBJ2-7; a weak D match, TRBD1 (5 bases). In germline, CDR1 is SNHLY, CDR2 FYNNEI. The CDR3 runs 13 residues. Trimming shortened V by 6 bases and J by 6 bases, and 15 bases separated the two germline ends. This CDR3 is CASSANRQSEQYF. The CDR3 DNA follows: TGTGCCAGCAGCGCAAATCGACAGTCCGAGCAGTACTTC.

The rearrangement uses TRBV27 and TRBJ1-2; 7 nucleotides line up with TRBD1. CDR1 is MNHEY, CDR2 SMNVEV, per germline (reference sequence). J was trimmed by 2 bases and V by 4 bases; bases with no gene match: 7. CDR3 length: 15 amino acids. The CDR3 sequence: CASSSPGQSNYGYTF. The DNA for the CDR3 is TGTGCCAGCAGTTCCCCGGGACAGTCGAACTATGGCTACACCTTC.

On this clone itself: Different DNA sequences within this sample yield the same CDR3. The genes are TRBV4-3 and TRBJ2-7; tentative D call: TRBD1 (7 bases). Trimming shortened V by 1 base and J by 1 base, and 11 bases separated the two germline ends. The germline V gene has CDR1 LGHNA and CDR2 YSLEER. This CDR3 comprises 15 residues. This CDR3 is CASSQGQGGSYEQYF. CDR3 coding DNA: TGCGCCAGCAGCCAAGGACAGGGAGGATCCTACGAGCAGTACTTC.